Detailed here is one T cell receptor beta chain. Its antigen is undetermined. The whole isolated RNA underwent reverse transcription, so sequencing captured expressed TCRB transcripts. Method: immunoSEQ multiplex PCR; TCRdb's copy keeps in-frame clones and lacks some. The sample has about 60,000 clones; around three fifths are singletons. These data are taken from a study of beta chain features in type 1 diabetes. Whole-study results and caveats: Among patients, naive, central memory and Treg TCRB repertoires appeared more similar than among healthy donors.

Sorting with CD45RO/CCR7/CD25/CD127/CD95/CD27 yielded naive, central memory, regulatory and stem-like memory CD4+ cells. Germline values: CDR1 SGHDT, CDR2 YYEEEE. Deletions cut 4 bases from V and 3 bases from J, with 13 bases between. The CDR3 sequence is 14 residues long. The sample taken for sequencing was Tregs from blood. The receptor comes from a woman aged 18-35 years in good health. The chain joins TRBV5-6 to TRBJ1-2; D might be TRBD1 (5 bases). The CDR3, as DNA: TGTGCCAGCAGCAGGCGGGGGTCGGACTATGGCTACACCTTC. Translating gives CASSRRGSDYGYTF. Supplemented by reference TRBV5-6 and TRBJ1-2, the full variable domain reads DAGVTQSPTHLIKTRGQQVTLRCSPKSGHDTVSWYQQALGQGPQFIFQYYEEEERQRGNFPDRFSGHQFPNYSSELNVNALLLGDSALYLCASSRRGSDYGYTFGSGTRLTVV.